Below, 30 T cell receptor beta chains from the same sample are listed, as sequenced in a study of post-analysis software for immune sequencing data. Study conclusions and caveats: Controls showed lower frequencies than patients for roughly 5 TRBV segments, and TRBV5-6, TRBV5-1 and TRBV20-1 were among these.

Their cognate antigens are unknown. Prepared TCR beta cDNA libraries contained unique molecular identifiers. TCRdb used MiXCR to reprocess the PCR reads, holding one entry per CDR3 protein. The data hold roughly 700,000 distinct CDR3 sequences, with approximately 30% observed a single time. Specimen: blood. The source of these receptors is a girl aged 5-17 years with multiple sclerosis.

The rearrangement uses TRBV20-1 and TRBJ2-5, with 11 bases that match TRBD2. The length of the CDR3 is 14 residues. The trim removed 5 bases at V and 5 bases at J, leaving 7 bases unmatched. The germline gives CDR1 DFQATT, CDR2 SNEGSKA (reference sequence). CDR3 amino acids: CSAFSGGAAETQYF. CDR3 nucleotides: TGCAGTGCTTTTAGCGGGGGGGCCGCGGAGACCCAGTACTTC.

The chain employs TRBV28 and TRBJ2-3; D gene ambiguous. The V gene's germline CDR1 is MDHEN and CDR2 SYDVKM. The CDR3 spans 17 residues. V shed 5 bases and J shed 0 bases, with 18 bases lying between them. The CDR3 sequence: CASSMQVMELSTDTQYF. The DNA for the CDR3 is TGTGCCAGCAGTATGCAGGTGATGGAGCTCAGCACAGATACGCAGTATTTT.

V usage is TRBV20-1 and J usage is TRBJ2-4; 8 bases map to TRBD2. Germline trimming cut 0 bases from V and 8 bases from J; bases unmatched to any gene: 0. CDR1 DFQATT and CDR2 SNEGSKA come from the germline V gene (reference sequence). The CDR3 runs 12 residues. The CDR3: CSARDGRDIQYF. The CDR3, as DNA: TGCAGTGCTAGAGACGGGAGGGACATTCAGTACTTC.

The gene calls are TRBV12-3 or TRBV12-4 and TRBJ2-2; TRBD2 is a possible D gene (6 bases). The V and J ends lost 6 bases and 6 bases respectively, with 17 bases between them. The CDR3 runs 15 residues. Here the CDR3 DNA reads TGTGCCAGCAGCCTAGCTGGAGGGGAGTCCGGGGAGCTGTTTTTT. Protein: CASSLAGGESGELFF.

The genes are TRBV24-1 and TRBJ2-7; 9 bases map to TRBD1. Germline values: CDR1 KGHDR, CDR2 SFDVKD. The V segment lost 3 bases and the J segment 6 bases; nucleotides outside the gene matches: 8. The CDR3 loop spans 15 amino acids. The CDR3 DNA reads as TGTGCCACCAGTGATATCGGGACAGGGATGGGCGAGCAGTACTTC. Encoded protein: CATSDIGTGMGEQYF.

The genes are TRBV4-3 and TRBJ1-2; tentatively, D is TRBD1 (6 bases). V shed 0 bases and J shed 4 bases, with 18 bases lying between them. The V gene's germline CDR1 is LGHNA and CDR2 YSLEER. CDR3 length equals 17 residues. The CDR3 sequence is CASSQDSGAAQCYGYTF. DNA for the CDR3: TGCGCCAGCAGCCAAGATTCGGGGGCAGCGCAGTGCTATGGCTACACCTTC.

V is TRBV6-2 or TRBV6-3 and J is TRBJ2-5; TRBD1 matches at 11 bases. The CDR3 runs to 15 residues. V dropped 2 bases and J dropped 6; count of bases not matched to a gene: 5. CDR1 and CDR2 (germline): MNHEY, SVGEGT. The CDR3 nucleotides read TGTGCCAGCAGTTACAGGGGACAGGGGGGAAAGACCCAGTACTTC. It encodes CASSYRGQGGKTQYF.

This CDR3 reads CASSETSGTDTQYF. The CDR3 region has the DNA TGTGCCAGCAGTGAAACGAGCGGCACAGATACGCAGTATTTT. V gene TRBV2 combines with J gene TRBJ2-3; D remains unclear. Germline V gene data show CDR1 as SNHLY and CDR2 as FYNNEI. Trimming removed 2 bases at V and 1 base at J, with 7 bases between. There are 14 residues in the CDR3.

This clonotype was picked up a small number of times. V is TRBV7-2 and J is TRBJ2-7; no clear D. V shed 6 bases and J shed 0 bases, with 12 bases lying between them. From germline, CDR1 is SGHTA and CDR2 FQGNSA. The CDR3 covers 14 residues. CDR3: CASRDIRDSYEQYF. CDR3 sequence (DNA): TGTGCCAGCAGAGATATTCGAGACTCCTACGAGCAGTACTTC.

The chain recombines TRBV20-1 with TRBJ2-4, with D unresolved. The CDR3 contains 15 residues. V gave up 3 bases and J gave up 2 bases, with 14 bases separating them. Germline CDR1 DFQATT, CDR2 SNEGSKA (reference sequence). The CDR3 here is CSARGSSESKNIQYF. CDR3 bases: TGCAGTGCTAGGGGATCCTCGGAGTCCAAAAACATTCAGTACTTC.

The V gene is TRBV12-3 or TRBV12-4, the J gene TRBJ2-7; D is undetermined. The CDR3 contains 15 residues. V was clipped by 5 bases and J by 4 bases, with 18 bases between them. CDR3 residues: CASSPRVGIIYEQYF. In DNA, the CDR3 is TGTGCCAGCAGTCCTCGCGTGGGAATTATTTACGAGCAGTACTTC.

The table lists this clonotype with a few counts. CDR3 in amino acids: CASSPPRDRVETQYF. DNA for the CDR3: TGTGCCAGCAGCCCCCCACGGGACAGGGTAGAGACCCAGTACTTC. The chain links TRBV7-2 to TRBJ2-5; 9 bases fit TRBD1. The CDR3 spans 15 residues. V lost 5 bases and J lost 4; bases outside the gene matches: 8. The germline CDR1 and CDR2 sequences are SGHTA and FQGNSA.

With regard to this clonotype: The junction departs from the called germline gene at one end, perhaps through a read error. The chain combines TRBV28 with TRBJ1-5; weak D call: TRBD1 (5 bases). This CDR3 region has 14 residues. Looked up from germline, CDR1 is MDHEN and CDR2 is SYDVKM. DNA for the CDR3: TGTGCCAGCAGTGAGGGGCTGGGGAATCGGCCCCAGCATTTT. This encodes CASSEGLGNRPQHF.

This clonotype appeared many times. This chain joins TRBV2 and TRBJ2-3; TRBD1 agrees at 7 bases. The junction had 6 bases not matched to a gene; V was cut back by 7 bases and J by 2 bases. This CDR3 region has 14 residues. The germline V gene encodes CDR1 SNHLY and CDR2 FYNNEI. This CDR3 reads CASTRTGITDTQYF. In nucleotides, the CDR3 is TGTGCCAGCACTCGGACAGGTATCACAGATACGCAGTATTTT.

J is TRBJ1-5 and V is TRBV12-3 or TRBV12-4; D is ambiguous. Trimming pared 6 bases from V and 7 bases from J, leaving 13 bases between. The CDR3 runs to 13 residues. CDR3 in DNA: TGTGCCAGCAGCCCTCCGACTGGGCAGCCCCAGCATTTT. Its translation is CASSPPTGQPQHF.

This clonotype has a handful of counts. The chain employs TRBV7-9 and TRBJ2-3; D is ambiguous. CDR1 SEHNR and CDR2 FQNEAQ come from the germline V gene (reference sequence). The V end was cut by 5 bases, the J end by 0 bases, with 12 bases between. The CDR3 has 15 amino acids. CDR3 sequence (DNA): TGTGCCAGCAGCCCAAGGCAGTTTAGCACAGATACGCAGTATTTT. Translation: CASSPRQFSTDTQYF.

V usage is TRBV6-5 and J usage is TRBJ1-2; 7 bases agree with TRBD1. Trimming cost V 6 bases and J 3 bases; bases outside gene matches: 4. Germline CDR1 is MNHEY and CDR2 is SVGAGI. The CDR3 runs 13 residues. The CDR3 here is CASRLGTDYGYTF. As DNA, the CDR3 is TGTGCCAGCAGGCTCGGGACAGACTATGGCTACACCTTC.

The table lists this clonotype with many counts. V is TRBV4-3 and J is TRBJ2-7, with D hard to call. Trimming cost V 2 bases and J 1 base, with 12 bases left between them. Germline V CDR1 and CDR2: LGHNA, YSLEER. CDR3 length: 15 amino acids. In DNA, the CDR3 is TGCGCCAGCAGCCAAAAGGCTGCCTCTTCCTACGAGCAGTACTTC. This codes for CASSQKAASSYEQYF.

V is TRBV5-5 and J is TRBJ2-1; the match to TRBD2 covers 8 bases. The J call could be wrong; TRBJ2-7 is a better fit for the DNA end. Germline CDR1 is SGHKS and CDR2 is YYEKEE (reference sequence). CDR3 length: 17 residues. CDR3 sequence (DNA): TGTGCCAGCAGCTTGTTTGGTAGCGGGGACTCCTACAATGAGCAGTACTTC. Residues: CASSLFGSGDSYNEQYF.

The sample holds a few counts of this clonotype. This chain links TRBV11-2 with TRBJ1-1, with D possibly being TRBD1 (6 bases). The V gene's germline CDR1 is SGHAT and CDR2 FQNNGV. V lost 5 bases to trimming and J lost 1 base, with 14 bases between them. The length of the CDR3 is 15 residues. Here the CDR3 DNA reads TGTGCCAGCAGCCCCGGACGGGGGCCGAACACTGAAGCTTTCTTT. This translates into CASSPGRGPNTEAFF.

As for this clonotype: A much larger clone lies one base from this, so it may be a read error. The gene calls are TRBV10-3 and TRBJ2-7; TRBD2 agrees at 8 bases. Trimming removed 3 bases from V and 6 bases from J; junction bases left unmatched: 4. This CDR3 spans 13 amino acids. Germline CDR1 is ENHRY and CDR2 is SYGVKD. CDR3 in amino acids: CAISDVSGGEQYF. CDR3 DNA: TGTGCCATCAGTGATGTCAGCGGGGGCGAGCAGTACTTC.

This clonotype has more than one count but fewer than ten. Relative to the germline gene, one junction end is altered; a read error may explain this. The chain combines TRBV10-1 with TRBJ1-5; D gene unclear. The germline V gene has CDR1 WNHNN and CDR2 SYGVQD (reference sequence). This CDR3 is built from 12 residues. The CDR3 DNA reads TGTGCCAGCAGCCCGTTCGGACAGCCCCAGCATTTT. It translates to CASSPFGQPQHF.

This clonotype has a count of ten or more. The chain links TRBV11-3 to TRBJ2-5; D not certain. V was trimmed by 6 bases and J by 2 bases, leaving 10 bases between them. Germline assignment: CDR1 SGHNT and CDR2 YENEEA. The CDR3 runs 13 residues. The CDR3 region is CASSSSLQETQYF. The CDR3 region has the DNA TGTGCCAGCAGTTCCAGCCTACAAGAGACCCAGTACTTC.

This clonotype was picked up a small number of times. The J gene is TRBJ1-2, the V gene TRBV11-2; D remains unclear. Germline V gene lookup returns CDR1 SGHAT and CDR2 FQNNGV. CDR3 length: 18 amino acids. V was trimmed by 0 bases and J by 2 bases, leaving 19 bases between them. DNA for the CDR3: TGTGCCAGCAGCTTAGATCCGAGTGGTGTAGGGTACAACTATGGCTACACCTTC. This codes for CASSLDPSGVGYNYGYTF. The whole variable domain, filled in from reference TRBV11-2 and TRBJ1-2, reads EAGVAQSPRYKIIEKRQSVAFWCNPISGHATLYWYQQILGQGPKLLIQFQNNGVVDDSQLPKDRFSAERLKGVDSTLKIQPAKLEDSAVYLCASSLDPSGVGYNYGYTFGSGTRLTVV.

The chain recombines TRBV5-1 with TRBJ1-4; perhaps TRBD1 as D (5 bases). Germline CDR1 SGHRS, CDR2 YFSETQ. This CDR3 region has 15 residues. Trimming shortened V by 4 bases and J by 8 bases, and 18 bases separated the two germline ends. The CDR3 here is CASSPLGTENEKLFF. CDR3 coding DNA: TGCGCCAGCAGCCCCCTCGGGACGGAGAACGAAAAACTGTTTTTT.

This clonotype turned up a few times. The chain couples TRBV12-3 or TRBV12-4 to TRBJ2-7; D perhaps matches TRBD1 (6 bases). This CDR3 is built from 14 residues. Trimming pared 4 bases from V and 0 bases from J, leaving 10 bases between. The CDR3 protein is CASSSHRASYEQYF. CDR3 sequence (DNA): TGTGCCAGCAGTTCTCACAGGGCCTCCTACGAGCAGTACTTC.

The rearrangement joins TRBV5-6 to TRBJ1-2, with D unclear. From germline, CDR1 is SGHDT and CDR2 YYEEEE. The CDR3 spans 13 residues. Trimming stripped 1 base from V and 8 bases from J, with 12 bases between. As DNA, the CDR3 is TGTGCCAGCAGCTTGCCGGTTTCGGAGGGCTACACCTTC. It codes for CASSLPVSEGYTF.

This clonotype was detected a few times. The chain combines TRBV6-6 with TRBJ2-7, with 9 bases aligning to TRBD2. The germline gives CDR1 MNHNY, CDR2 SVGAGI (reference sequence). After removal of 7 bases from V and 2 bases from J, the junction contained 6 bases not matched to a gene. The CDR3 has 14 residues. The chain's CDR3 is CASKMLAGPYEQYF. As DNA, the CDR3 is TGTGCCAGCAAGATGCTAGCGGGGCCCTACGAGCAGTACTTC.

The rearrangement links TRBV11-2 to TRBJ2-1; D might be TRBD1 or TRBD2, each matching 5 bases. The CDR3 is 17 residues long. The V end lost 6 bases, the J end lost 6 bases, and 24 bases lay between the germline ends. From germline, CDR1 is SGHAT and CDR2 FQNNGV. CDR3 bases: TGTGCCAGCAGTGGGGGTTTTGGGCAACCGAAGAGCAATGAGCAGTTCTTC. Amino acids: CASSGGFGQPKSNEQFF.

This rearrangement joins TRBV28 to TRBJ2-7; TRBD1 aligns across 9 bases. Trimming took 7 bases from V and 1 from J; bases not matched to a gene: 20. CDR1 is MDHEN and CDR2 is SYDVKM in the germline V gene. The CDR3 loop spans 19 amino acids. CDR3 sequence: CASTKQLPGPGTGSYEQYF. CDR3 coding DNA: TGTGCCAGCACCAAACAACTCCCGGGGCCCGGGACAGGGTCCTACGAGCAGTACTTC.